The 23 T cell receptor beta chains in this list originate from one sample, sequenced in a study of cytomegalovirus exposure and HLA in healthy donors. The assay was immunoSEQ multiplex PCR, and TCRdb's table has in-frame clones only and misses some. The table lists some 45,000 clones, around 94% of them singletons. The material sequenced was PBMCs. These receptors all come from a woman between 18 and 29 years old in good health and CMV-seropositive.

The CDR3 DNA is TGTGCCAGCAGTGCGGACACTAACTATGGCTACACCTTC. Its translation: CASSADTNYGYTF. The chain carries TRBV6-4 and TRBJ1-2, with TRBD1 as a possible D gene (5 bases). V dropped 4 bases and J dropped 0 bases, with 6 bases sitting between them. The CDR3 sequence is 13 residues long. From germline, CDR1 is MRHNA and CDR2 SNTAGT.

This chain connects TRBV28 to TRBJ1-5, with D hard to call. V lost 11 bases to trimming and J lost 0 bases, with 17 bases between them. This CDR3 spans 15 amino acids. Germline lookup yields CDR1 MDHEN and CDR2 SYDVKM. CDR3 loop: CASTPLRYSNQPQHF. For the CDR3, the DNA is TGTGCCTCCACCCCCCTCAGGTATAGCAATCAGCCCCAGCATTTT.

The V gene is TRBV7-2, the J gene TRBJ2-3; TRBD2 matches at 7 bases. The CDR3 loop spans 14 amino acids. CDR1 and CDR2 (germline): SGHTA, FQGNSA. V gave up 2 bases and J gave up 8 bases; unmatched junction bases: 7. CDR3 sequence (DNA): TGTGCCAGCAGCTTACCCGGCGGGAGTGGTACGCAGTATTTT. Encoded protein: CASSLPGGSGTQYF.

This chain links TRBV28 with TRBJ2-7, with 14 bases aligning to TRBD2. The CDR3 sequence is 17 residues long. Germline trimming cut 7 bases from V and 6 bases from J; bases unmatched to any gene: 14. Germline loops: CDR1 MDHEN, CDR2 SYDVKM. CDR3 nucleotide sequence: TGTGCCAGCATTATGACTAGCGGGAGGGCCGGGCGAGGCGAGCAGTACTTC. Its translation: CASIMTSGRAGRGEQYF.

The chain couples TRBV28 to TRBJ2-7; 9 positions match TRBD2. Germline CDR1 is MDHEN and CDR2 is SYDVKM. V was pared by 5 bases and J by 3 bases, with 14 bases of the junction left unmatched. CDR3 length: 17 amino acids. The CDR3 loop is CASSPPLSGSWDYEQYF. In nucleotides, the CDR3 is TGTGCCAGCAGTCCGCCCCTTAGCGGGAGTTGGGACTACGAGCAGTACTTC. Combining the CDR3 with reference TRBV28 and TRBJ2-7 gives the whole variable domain DVKVTQSSRYLVKRTGEKVFLECVQDMDHENMFWYRQDPGLGLRLIYFSYDVKMKEKGDIPEGYSVSREKKERFSLILESASTNQTSMYLCASSPPLSGSWDYEQYFGPGTRLTVT.

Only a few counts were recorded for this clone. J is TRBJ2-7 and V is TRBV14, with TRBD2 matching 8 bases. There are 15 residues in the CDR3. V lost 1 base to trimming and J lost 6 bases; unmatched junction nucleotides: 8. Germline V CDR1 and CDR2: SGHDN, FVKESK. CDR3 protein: CASSQVGSGSGEQYF. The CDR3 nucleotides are TGTGCCAGCAGCCAAGTAGGAAGCGGGAGCGGCGAGCAGTACTTC.

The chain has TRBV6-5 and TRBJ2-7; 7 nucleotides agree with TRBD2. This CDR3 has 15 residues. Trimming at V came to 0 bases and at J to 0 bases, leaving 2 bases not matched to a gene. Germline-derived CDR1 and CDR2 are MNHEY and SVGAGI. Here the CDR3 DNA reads TGTGCCAGCAGTTACTCGATAGCGGGCTCCTACGAGCAGTACTTC. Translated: CASSYSIAGSYEQYF.

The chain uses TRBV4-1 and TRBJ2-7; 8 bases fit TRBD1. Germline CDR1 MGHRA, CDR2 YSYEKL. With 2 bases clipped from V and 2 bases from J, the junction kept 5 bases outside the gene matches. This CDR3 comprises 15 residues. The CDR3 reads CASSQPTGAPYEQYF. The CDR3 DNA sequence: TGCGCCAGCAGCCAACCGACAGGGGCGCCCTACGAGCAGTACTTC.

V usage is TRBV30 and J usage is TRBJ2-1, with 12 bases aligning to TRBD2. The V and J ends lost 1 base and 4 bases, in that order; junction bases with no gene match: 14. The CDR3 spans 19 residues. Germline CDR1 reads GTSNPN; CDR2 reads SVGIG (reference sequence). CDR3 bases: TGTGCCTGGAGTGCCAAACCGGGACTAGCGGGTAGGGGTTACAATGAGCAGTTCTTC. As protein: CAWSAKPGLAGRGYNEQFF. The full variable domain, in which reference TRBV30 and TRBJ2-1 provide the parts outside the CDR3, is SQTIHQWPATLVQPVGSPLSLECTVEGTSNPNLYWYRQAAGRGLQLLFYSVGIGQISSEVPQNLSASRPQDRQFILSSKKLLLSDSGFYLCAWSAKPGLAGRGYNEQFFGPGTRLTVL.

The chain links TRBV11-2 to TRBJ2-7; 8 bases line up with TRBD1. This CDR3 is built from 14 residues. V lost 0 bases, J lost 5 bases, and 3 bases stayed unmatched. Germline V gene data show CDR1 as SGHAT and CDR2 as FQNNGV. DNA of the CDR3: TGTGCCAGCAGCTTAGACAGGGGGCGCGACGAGCAGTACTTC. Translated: CASSLDRGRDEQYF.

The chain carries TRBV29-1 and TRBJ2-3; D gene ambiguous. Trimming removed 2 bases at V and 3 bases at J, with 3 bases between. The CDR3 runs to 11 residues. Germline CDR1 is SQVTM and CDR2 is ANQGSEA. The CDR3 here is CSVELTDTQYF. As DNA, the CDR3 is TGCAGCGTTGAACTTACAGATACGCAGTATTTT.

CDR3 DNA sequence: TGTGCCAGCTGCCTTCTTAGCGGGGGCACCGGGGAGCTGTTTTTT. Residues: CASCLLSGGTGELFF. J is TRBJ2-2 and V is TRBV7-3; 9 nucleotides match TRBD2. This CDR3 comprises 15 residues. Germline V lookup: CDR1 SGHTA, CDR2 FQGTGA. V was clipped by 8 bases and J by 4 bases; unmatched bases: 8. Looking up the rest from reference TRBV7-3 and TRBJ2-2 gives the full variable domain: GAGVSQTPSNKVTEKGKYVELRCDPISGHTALYWYRQSLGQGPEFLIYFQGTGAADDSGLPNDRFFAVRPEGSVSTLKIQRTERGDSAVYLCASCLLSGGTGELFFGEGSRLTVL.

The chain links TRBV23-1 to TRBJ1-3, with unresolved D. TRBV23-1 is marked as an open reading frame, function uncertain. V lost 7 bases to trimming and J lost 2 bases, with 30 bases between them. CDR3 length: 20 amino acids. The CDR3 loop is CASTTTPGPQFSRPGNTIYF. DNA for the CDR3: TGCGCCAGCACGACCACTCCGGGTCCCCAATTTTCTCGTCCTGGAAACACCATATATTTT.

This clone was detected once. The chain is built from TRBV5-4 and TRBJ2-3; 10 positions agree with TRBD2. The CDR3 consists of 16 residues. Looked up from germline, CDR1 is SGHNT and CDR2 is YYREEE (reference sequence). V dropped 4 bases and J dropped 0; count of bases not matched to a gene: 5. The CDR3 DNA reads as TGTGCCAGCAGCGGAAGCGGGAGGGCTAGCACAGATACGCAGTATTTT. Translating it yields CASSGSGRASTDTQYF.

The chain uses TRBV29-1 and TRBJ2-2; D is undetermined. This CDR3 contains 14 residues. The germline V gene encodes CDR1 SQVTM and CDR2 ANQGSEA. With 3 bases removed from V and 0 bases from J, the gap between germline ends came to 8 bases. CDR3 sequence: CSVEPDTNTGELFF. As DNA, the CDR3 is TGCAGCGTTGAGCCCGACACGAACACCGGGGAGCTGTTTTTT.

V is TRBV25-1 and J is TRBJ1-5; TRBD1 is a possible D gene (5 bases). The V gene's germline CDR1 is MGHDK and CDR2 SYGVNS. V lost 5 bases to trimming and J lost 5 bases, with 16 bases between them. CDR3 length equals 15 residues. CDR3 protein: CASSILGGRDQPQHF. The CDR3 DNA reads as TGTGCCAGCAGTATCCTGGGGGGAAGGGATCAGCCCCAGCATTTT.

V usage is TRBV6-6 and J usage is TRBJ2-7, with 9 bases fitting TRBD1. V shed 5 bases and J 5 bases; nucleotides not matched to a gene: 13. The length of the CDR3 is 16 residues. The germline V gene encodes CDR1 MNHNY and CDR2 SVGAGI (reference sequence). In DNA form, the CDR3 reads TGTGCCAGCAGTGCCGGTACGGGACAGGGTTTTGACGAGCAGTACTTC. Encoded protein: CASSAGTGQGFDEQYF.

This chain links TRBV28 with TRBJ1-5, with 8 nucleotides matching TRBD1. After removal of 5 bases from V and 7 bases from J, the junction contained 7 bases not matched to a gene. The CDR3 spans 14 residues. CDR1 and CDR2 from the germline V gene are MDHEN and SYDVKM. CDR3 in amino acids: CASSRTGSGQPQHF. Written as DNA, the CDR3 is TGTGCCAGCAGTAGGACAGGGTCGGGACAGCCCCAGCATTTT. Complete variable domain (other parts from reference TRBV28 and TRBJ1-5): DVKVTQSSRYLVKRTGEKVFLECVQDMDHENMFWYRQDPGLGLRLIYFSYDVKMKEKGDIPEGYSVSREKKERFSLILESASTNQTSMYLCASSRTGSGQPQHFGDGTRLSIL.

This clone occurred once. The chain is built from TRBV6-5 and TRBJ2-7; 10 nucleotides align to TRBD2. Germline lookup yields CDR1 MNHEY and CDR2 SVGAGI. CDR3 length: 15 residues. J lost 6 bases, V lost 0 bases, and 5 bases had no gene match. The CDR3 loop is CASSYSGLATREQYF. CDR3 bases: TGTGCCAGCAGTTACTCGGGACTAGCGACGCGCGAGCAGTACTTC.

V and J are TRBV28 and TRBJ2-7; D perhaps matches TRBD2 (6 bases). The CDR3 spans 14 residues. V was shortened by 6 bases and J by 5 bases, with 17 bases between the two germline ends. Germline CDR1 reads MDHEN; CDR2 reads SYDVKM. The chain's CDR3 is CASSHHREPNEQYF. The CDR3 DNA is TGTGCCAGCAGCCACCACCGGGAGCCAAACGAGCAGTACTTC.

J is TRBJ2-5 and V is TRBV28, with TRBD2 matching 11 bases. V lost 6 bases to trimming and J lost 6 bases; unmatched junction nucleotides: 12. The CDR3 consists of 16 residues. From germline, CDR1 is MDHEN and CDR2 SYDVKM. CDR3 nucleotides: TGTGCCAGCAGAACCGGGACTAGCGGTCGGGGGAAGACCCAGTACTTC. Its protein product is CASRTGTSGRGKTQYF.

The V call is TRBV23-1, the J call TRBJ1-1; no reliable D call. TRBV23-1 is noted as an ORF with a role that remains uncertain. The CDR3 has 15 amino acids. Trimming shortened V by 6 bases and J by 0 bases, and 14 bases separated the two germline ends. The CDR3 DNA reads TGCGCCAGCAGACCTCCGTTGGACTTGAACACTGAAGCTTTCTTT. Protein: CASRPPLDLNTEAFF.

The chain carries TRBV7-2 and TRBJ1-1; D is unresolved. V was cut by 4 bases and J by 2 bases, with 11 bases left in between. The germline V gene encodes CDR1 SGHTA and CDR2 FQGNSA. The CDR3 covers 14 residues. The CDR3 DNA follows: TGTGCCAGCAGCTCTCGACGGAGCAACACTGAAGCTTTCTTT. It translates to CASSSRRSNTEAFF. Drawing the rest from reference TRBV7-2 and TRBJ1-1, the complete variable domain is GAGVSQSPSNKVTEKGKDVELRCDPISGHTALYWYRQSLGQGLEFLIYFQGNSAPDKSGLPSDRFSAERTGGSVSTLTIQRTQQEDSAVYLCASSSRRSNTEAFFGQGTRLTVV.